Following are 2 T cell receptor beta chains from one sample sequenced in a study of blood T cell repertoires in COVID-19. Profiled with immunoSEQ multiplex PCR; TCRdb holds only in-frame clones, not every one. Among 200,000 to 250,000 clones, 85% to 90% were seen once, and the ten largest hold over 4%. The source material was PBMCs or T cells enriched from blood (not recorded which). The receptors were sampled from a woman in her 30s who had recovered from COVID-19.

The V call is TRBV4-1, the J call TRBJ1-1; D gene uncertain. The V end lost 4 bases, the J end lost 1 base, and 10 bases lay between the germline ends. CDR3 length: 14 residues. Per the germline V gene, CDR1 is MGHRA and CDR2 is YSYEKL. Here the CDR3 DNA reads TGCGCCAGCAGCCTATCGCAGAAGAACACTGAAGCTTTCTTT. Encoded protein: CASSLSQKNTEAFF.

In DNA form, the CDR3 reads TGTGCCACCAGTGAGCCTGACAGGGGGATCAGTTATGGGGCCAAAAACATTCAGTACTTC. Residues: CATSEPDRGISYGAKNIQYF. The V gene is TRBV24-1, the J gene TRBJ2-4, with 9 bases matching TRBD1. Germline values: CDR1 KGHDR, CDR2 SFDVKD. The CDR3 contains 20 residues. V dropped 4 bases and J dropped 1; count of bases not matched to a gene: 16.